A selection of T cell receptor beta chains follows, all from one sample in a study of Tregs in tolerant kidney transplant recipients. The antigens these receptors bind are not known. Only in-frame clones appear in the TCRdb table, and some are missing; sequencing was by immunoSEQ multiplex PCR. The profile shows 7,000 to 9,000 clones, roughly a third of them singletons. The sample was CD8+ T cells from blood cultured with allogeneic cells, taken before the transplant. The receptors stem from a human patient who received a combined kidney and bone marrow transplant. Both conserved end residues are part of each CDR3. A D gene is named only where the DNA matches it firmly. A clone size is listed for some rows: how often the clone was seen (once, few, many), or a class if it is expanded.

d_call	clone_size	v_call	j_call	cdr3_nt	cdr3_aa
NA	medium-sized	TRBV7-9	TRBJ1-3	TGTGCCAGCAGCCACCCGGGAGGGACCAAACCCTCTGGAAACACCATATATTTT	CASSHPGGTKPSGNTIYF
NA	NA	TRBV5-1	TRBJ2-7	TGCGCCAGCAGCCCGACGGGGGTTCCTAGCTACGAGCAGTACTTC	CASSPTGVPSYEQYF
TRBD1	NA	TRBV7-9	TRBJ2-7	TGTGCCAGCAGTTTCGGGGTACAGGGGGCTAGTAACTACGAGCAGTACTTC	CASSFGVQGASNYEQYF
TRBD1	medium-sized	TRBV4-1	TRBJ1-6	TGCGCCAGCAGCCAAGATGCCAGTCAGGGGGGTTCACCCCTCCACTTT	CASSQDASQGGSPLHF
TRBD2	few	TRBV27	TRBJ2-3	TGTGCCAGCAGTTTAATCCTAGCGGGGGGAGTTACTGATACGCAGTATTTT	CASSLILAGGVTDTQYF
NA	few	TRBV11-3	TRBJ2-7	TGTGCCAGCAGCAAAAACCGGGACTGGGCTCTGGTTGAGCAGTACTTC	CASSKNRDWALVEQYF
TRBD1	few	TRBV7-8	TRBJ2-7	TGTGCCAGCAGCTTACCCAGGGGGCTAGCCTTAGCCAACTACGAGCAGTACTTC	CASSLPRGLALANYEQYF
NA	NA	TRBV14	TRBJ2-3	TGTGCCAGCAGCCTCCTAAAGTCGGCAGGTGCGCAGTATTTT	CASSLLKSAGAQYF
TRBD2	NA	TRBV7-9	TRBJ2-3	TGTGCCAGCAGCGCAGACGGACTAGCCCCCGGGGATACGCAGTATTTT	CASSADGLAPGDTQYF
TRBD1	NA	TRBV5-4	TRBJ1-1	TGCGCCAGCAGCCCCGGACAGGAATATAACACTGAAGCTTTCTTT	CASSPGQEYNTEAFF
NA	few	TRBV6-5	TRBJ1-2	TGTGCCAGCAGTCCATCCCTGAGAGGGTATGGCTACACCTTC	CASSPSLRGYGYTF
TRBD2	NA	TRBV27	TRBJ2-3	TGTGCCAGCAGACTAAGAATAGCGGGGGATAGGACAGATACGCAGTATTTT	CASRLRIAGDRTDTQYF
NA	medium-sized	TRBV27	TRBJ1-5	TGTGCCAGCAGACCTCAGGGTGTGAATCAGCCCCAGCATTTT	CASRPQGVNQPQHF
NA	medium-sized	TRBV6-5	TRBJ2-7	TGTGCCAGCAGTTACAAAACTGCGGTCCCGCAGTACTTC	CASSYKTAVPQYF
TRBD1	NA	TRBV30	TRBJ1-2	TGTGCCTGTGTACAGGGGTTGGCCTATGGCTACACCTTC	CACVQGLAYGYTF
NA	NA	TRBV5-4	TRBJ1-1	TGTGCCAGCAGCCAAGGGGGTCCTGAAGCTTTCTTT	CASSQGGPEAFF
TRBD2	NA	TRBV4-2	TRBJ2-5	TGTGCCAGCAGCCCAGCCGGGACTAGCGCCGGGGAGACCCAGTACTTC	CASSPAGTSAGETQYF
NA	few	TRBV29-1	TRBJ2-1	TGCAGCGTTGATAACAGTCCCAATGAGCAGTTCTTC	CSVDNSPNEQFF
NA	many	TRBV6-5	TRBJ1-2	TGTGCCAGCAGTACGGGGGGTGGCTATGGCTACACCTTC	CASSTGGGYGYTF
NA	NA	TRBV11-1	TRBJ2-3	TGTGCCAGCAGCTTATCGGAAAACCCCGGGGTAGATACGCAGTATTTT	CASSLSENPGVDTQYF
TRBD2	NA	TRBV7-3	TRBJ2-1	TGTGCCAGCAGCCCTAGCGGGGGGGCCACCGATGAGCAGTTCTTC	CASSPSGGATDEQFF
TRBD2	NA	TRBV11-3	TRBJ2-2	TGTGCCAGCAGCTTGGCTTTACTAGCGGGGAACACCGGGGAGCTGTTTTTT	CASSLALLAGNTGELFF
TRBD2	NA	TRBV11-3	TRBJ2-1	TGTGCCAGCAGCCCCCCTAGCGGCAATGAGCAGTTCTTC	CASSPPSGNEQFF
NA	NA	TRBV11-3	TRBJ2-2	TGTGCCAGCAGCCCAGCCAGGGGCGGCACCGGGGAGCTGTTTTTT	CASSPARGGTGELFF
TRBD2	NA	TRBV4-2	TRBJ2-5	TGTGCCAGCAGCCAAGTGGAGGCGGGGGGGTTCAAAGAGACCCAGTACTTC	CASSQVEAGGFKETQYF
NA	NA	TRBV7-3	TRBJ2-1	TGTGCCAGCAGCCCCTTCACTGGCAATGAGCAGTTCTTC	CASSPFTGNEQFF
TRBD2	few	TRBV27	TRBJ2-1	TGTGCCAGCAGTTTATTGCTAGCGGGGGGGCCGTCACACAGGGAGCAGTTCTTC	CASSLLLAGGPSHREQFF
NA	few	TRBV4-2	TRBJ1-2	TGTGCCAGCAGCCAAGGCGGAGGCGTGGATCACCAGCCTAACTATGGCTACACCTTC	CASSQGGGVDHQPNYGYTF
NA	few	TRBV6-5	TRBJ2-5	TGTGCCAGCAGCAGTGCTGGGACTCCTGGGGAGACCCAGTACTTC	CASSSAGTPGETQYF
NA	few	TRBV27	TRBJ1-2	TGTGCCAGCAGATCAGGGGCGCAGGGCTACACCTTC	CASRSGAQGYTF
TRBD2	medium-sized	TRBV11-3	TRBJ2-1	TGTGCCAGCAGCTCGCGGGAGGGCCTATACAATGAGCAGTTCTTC	CASSSREGLYNEQFF
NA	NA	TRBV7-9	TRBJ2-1	TGTGCCAGCAGCTGGGGGCGTTACAATGAGCAGTTCTTC	CASSWGRYNEQFF
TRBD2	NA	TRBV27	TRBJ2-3	TGTGCCAGCAGTTCACTCAGGGTAGCGGGAATATATACGCAGTATTTT	CASSSLRVAGIYTQYF
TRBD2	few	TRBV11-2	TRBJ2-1	TGTGCCAGCAGACGACTAGCGGGAGAACATAATGAGCAGTTCTTC	CASRRLAGEHNEQFF
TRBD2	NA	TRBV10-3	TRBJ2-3	TGTGCCATCAGTGAGTCTGTAGCGGGAGTCACAGATACGCAGTATTTT	CAISESVAGVTDTQYF
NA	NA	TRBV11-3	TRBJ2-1	TGTGCCAGCAGCCCGAGGTTTTGGGATGAGCAGTTCTTC	CASSPRFWDEQFF
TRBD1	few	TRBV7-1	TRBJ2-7	TGTGCCAGCACTTTAGGACAGGCGACGAGCATGTACTTC	CASTLGQATSMYF
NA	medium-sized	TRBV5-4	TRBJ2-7	TGTGCCAGCAGCTTTGGCAAGTCCTACGAGCAGTACTTC	CASSFGKSYEQYF
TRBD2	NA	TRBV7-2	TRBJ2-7	TGTGCCAGCAGATTTTTAGCGGGGGGCCCATACGAGCAGTACTTC	CASRFLAGGPYEQYF
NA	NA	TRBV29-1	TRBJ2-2	TGCAGCGTTGTCCGGGACACCGGGGAGCTGTTTTTT	CSVVRDTGELFF
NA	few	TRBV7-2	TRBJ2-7	TGTGCCAGCAGCTCCGATGCGTGGGCGAAGTACTTC	CASSSDAWAKYF
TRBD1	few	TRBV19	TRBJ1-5	TGTGCCAGTAAGGTCCTTTTCGTCAGGGGGCGGGAGCCCCAGCATTTT	CASKVLFVRGREPQHF
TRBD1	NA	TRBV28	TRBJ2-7	TGTGCCAGCACCCCGACAGGGCTTCCCTACGAGCAGTACTTC	CASTPTGLPYEQYF
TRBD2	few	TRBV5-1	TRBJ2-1	TGCGCCAGCAGCCTCATAGCGGGGAGCTCCTACAATGAGCAGTTCTTC	CASSLIAGSSYNEQFF
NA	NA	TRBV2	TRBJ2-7	TGTGCCAGCAGGGATACTAGGCCCAACCCATACTTC	CASRDTRPNPYF
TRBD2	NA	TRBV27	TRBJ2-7	TGTGCCAGCAGCGTACTAGCGGACGGTACGGGGGAGCAGTACTTC	CASSVLADGTGEQYF
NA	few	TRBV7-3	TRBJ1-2	TGTGCCAGCAGCTTCTACAGGGCACCATCGTCTCCCAACTATGGCTACACCTTC	CASSFYRAPSSPNYGYTF
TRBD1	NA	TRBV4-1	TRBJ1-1	TGCGCCAGCAGCCTGGGACAGGGGGGTCCTGAAGCTTTCTTT	CASSLGQGGPEAFF
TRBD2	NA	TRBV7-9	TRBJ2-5	TGTGCCAGCAGCTTGCGCGGGAGTGAGACCCAGTACTTC	CASSLRGSETQYF
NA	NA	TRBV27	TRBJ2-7	TGTGCCAGCAGTTGGGGCCAGGGTTACGAGCAGTACTTC	CASSWGQGYEQYF
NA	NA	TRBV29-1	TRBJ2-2	TGCAGCGTTCGAGGAGACGGGGAGCTGTTTTTT	CSVRGDGELFF
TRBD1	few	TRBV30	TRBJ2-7	TGTGCCTGGCACCCGGACAGGGAGGTTTACGAGCAGTACTTC	CAWHPDREVYEQYF
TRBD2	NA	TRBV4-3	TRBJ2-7	TGCGCCAGCAGCCAAGTAGCGGGGGTGTCCTACGAGCAGTACTTC	CASSQVAGVSYEQYF